A single sample gave rise to the 29 T cell receptor beta chains below, sequenced in a study of blood T cell repertoires in COVID-19. Measured with immunoSEQ multiplex PCR; TCRdb has only the in-frame clones, and not every one. The sample shows 110,000 or so clones, 84% of them seen only once. Sequences were obtained from peripheral blood. The source of these receptors is a woman aged 40 to 50 with acute or convalescent COVID-19.

This clone was seen just once. The V call is TRBV6-1, the J call TRBJ1-2; D unresolved. Looked up from germline, CDR1 is MNHNS and CDR2 is SASEGT. Trimming cost V 0 bases and J 5 bases, with 13 bases left between them. This CDR3 has 15 amino acids. This chain's CDR3 is CASSEALGARYGYTF. CDR3 nucleotides: TGTGCCAGCAGTGAAGCGTTGGGAGCCCGATATGGCTACACCTTC.

The chain carries TRBV9 and TRBJ2-3, with D possibly TRBD2 on 5 matching bases. Germline lookup yields CDR1 SGDLS and CDR2 YYNGEE. This CDR3 contains 16 residues. Trimming pared 0 bases from V and 2 bases from J, leaving 13 bases between. The DNA of the CDR3 is TGTGCCAGCAGCGTAGGAGCAGCGGCCCTCACAGATACGCAGTATTTT. Amino acids: CASSVGAAALTDTQYF. The full variable domain, in which reference TRBV9 and TRBJ2-3 provide the parts outside the CDR3, is DSGVTQTPKHLITATGQRVTLRCSPRSGDLSVYWYQQSLDQGLQFLIQYYNGEERAKGNILERFSAQQFPDLHSELNLSSLELGDSALYFCASSVGAAALTDTQYFGPGTRLTVL.

This chain uses TRBV19 with TRBJ2-3; no definite D call. The germline V gene has CDR1 LNHDA and CDR2 SQIVND (reference sequence). The germline V and J ends were trimmed by 6 bases and 0 bases, with 16 bases remaining between them. The CDR3 has 16 residues. CDR3 coding DNA: TGTGCCAGTAGACCTTCAGCGCGACCTAGCACAGATACGCAGTATTTT. Amino acid sequence: CASRPSARPSTDTQYF.

The genes are TRBV5-5 and TRBJ2-7, with 10 bases aligning to TRBD1. Germline CDR1 SGHKS, CDR2 YYEKEE (reference sequence). The CDR3 runs 15 residues. Trimming cost V 5 bases and J 3 bases; bases outside gene matches: 8. CDR3 protein: CASRTGTGVGYEQYF. In DNA, the CDR3 is TGTGCCAGCAGAACCGGGACAGGGGTAGGCTACGAGCAGTACTTC.

This rearrangement joins TRBV6-5 to TRBJ2-1; TRBD1 matches 11 bases. CDR3 length equals 15 residues. The V gene's germline CDR1 is MNHEY and CDR2 SVGAGI. Trimming removed 11 bases from V and 8 bases from J; junction bases left unmatched: 14. This CDR3 reads CASRMGTGGFDEQFF. The DNA for the CDR3 is TGTGCCTCTCGAATGGGGACAGGGGGTTTCGATGAGCAGTTCTTC.

This CDR3 reads CASSLEGSGNIQYF. Here the CDR3 DNA reads TGTGCCAGCAGCCTTGAGGGTAGCGGAAACATTCAGTACTTC. The chain uses TRBV5-4 and TRBJ2-4, with D perhaps TRBD2 (6 bases). The CDR3 spans 14 residues. Trimming took off 4 bases at V and 6 bases at J, with 14 bases between the two ends. The germline gives CDR1 SGHNT, CDR2 YYREEE (reference sequence).

This chain uses TRBV11-2 with TRBJ1-2; no clear D. CDR3 length equals 13 residues. The V end was cut by 3 bases, the J end by 0 bases, with 5 bases between. Germline loops: CDR1 SGHAT, CDR2 FQNNGV. The CDR3 reads CASSFSTNYGYTF. In DNA form, the CDR3 reads TGTGCCAGCAGCTTTTCCACTAACTATGGCTACACCTTC.

This chain links TRBV19 with TRBJ1-5; possibly TRBD1 for D (6 bases). Germline V gene data show CDR1 as LNHDA and CDR2 as SQIVND (reference sequence). V lost 3 bases to trimming and J lost 0 bases, with 18 bases between them. The CDR3 runs 18 residues. The CDR3 region has the DNA TGTGCCAGTAGTATCCCCAGGGCAGGGGAATTTAGCAATCAGCCCCAGCATTTT. Its protein product is CASSIPRAGEFSNQPQHF.

The chain joins TRBV20-1 to TRBJ2-3, with D unresolved. This CDR3 region has 11 residues. Trimming shortened V by 5 bases and J by 1 base, and 4 bases separated the two germline ends. Germline-derived CDR1 and CDR2 are DFQATT and SNEGSKA (reference sequence). CDR3 sequence: CSAQGTDTQYF. In DNA form, the CDR3 reads TGCAGTGCTCAGGGCACAGATACGCAGTATTTT.

The chain uses TRBV2 and TRBJ1-2; 9 bases map to TRBD1. V trimming: 7 bases; J trimming: 0 bases; junction bases outside the gene matches: 9. This CDR3 has 16 amino acids. Germline-derived CDR1 and CDR2 are SNHLY and FYNNEI. CDR3 in amino acids: CASTGGTGTTNYGYTF. The CDR3 coding sequence is TGTGCCAGCACGGGCGGGACAGGGACCACTAACTATGGCTACACCTTC.

The genes are TRBV7-9 and TRBJ1-4; possible D gene TRBD1, 5 bases. Germline CDR1 SEHNR, CDR2 FQNEAQ (reference sequence). The CDR3 runs to 13 residues. V was shortened by 1 base and J by 11 bases, with 11 bases between the two germline ends. DNA of the CDR3: TGTGCCAGCAGCTTAGAGGAGGGGAGCAAACTGTTTTTT. This sequence encodes CASSLEEGSKLFF.

The CDR3 DNA reads as TGTGCCAGCAGCGTAGGAATAGCGTACGGGGAGCTGTTTTTT. The encoded protein is CASSVGIAYGELFF. The gene calls are TRBV9 and TRBJ2-2; D may be TRBD2 (5 bases). CDR3 length equals 14 residues. Trimming shortened V by 0 bases and J by 7 bases, and 10 bases separated the two germline ends. From germline, CDR1 is SGDLS and CDR2 YYNGEE.

V and J are TRBV4-1 and TRBJ1-1; TRBD1 is a possible D gene (6 bases). Germline-derived CDR1 and CDR2 are MGHRA and YSYEKL. Trimming pared 4 bases from V and 2 bases from J, leaving 11 bases between. The CDR3 sequence is 14 residues long. For the CDR3, the DNA is TGCGCCAGCAGCCCCAGGGGTCGTAACACTGAAGCTTTCTTT. It translates to CASSPRGRNTEAFF.

V and J are TRBV10-3 and TRBJ2-7; TRBD1 agrees at 8 bases. The ends lost 6 bases at V and 5 bases at J; junction bases unmatched: 9. The CDR3 is 14 residues long. Germline V lookup: CDR1 ENHRY, CDR2 SYGVKD. This CDR3 reads CAISKGQGPNEQYF. In DNA, the CDR3 is TGTGCCATCAGCAAAGGACAGGGACCCAACGAGCAGTACTTC.

The chain links TRBV27 to TRBJ2-1; D not certain. This CDR3 is 12 amino acids long. CDR1 is MNHEY, CDR2 SMNVEV, per germline (reference sequence). The ends were cut back, 6 bases at V and 7 bases at J, with 10 bases in the middle. The CDR3 loop reads CASRDLGNEQFF. The CDR3 nucleotides read TGTGCCAGCAGGGATCTAGGTAATGAGCAGTTCTTC.

The chain carries TRBV5-1 and TRBJ1-2; D gene unclear. This CDR3 is 14 amino acids long. Trimming cost V 0 bases and J 0 bases, with 6 bases left between them. Germline V CDR1 and CDR2: SGHRS, YFSETQ. CDR3 bases: TGCGCCAGCAGCTTGGTGTCCGCTAACTATGGCTACACCTTC. It translates to CASSLVSANYGYTF. The full variable domain, completed using reference TRBV5-1 and TRBJ1-2, is KAGVTQTPRYLIKTRGQQVTLSCSPISGHRSVSWYQQTPGQGLQFLFEYFSETQRNKGNFPGRFSGRQFSNSRSEMNVSTLELGDSALYLCASSLVSANYGYTFGSGTRLTVV.

The chain links TRBV3-1 (or the pseudogene TRBV3-2) to TRBJ2-7; 10 bases align to TRBD2. The CDR3 has 18 residues. Unmatched junction bases numbered 16, after V lost 2 bases and J lost 6 bases. Germline lookup yields CDR1 LGHDT and CDR2 YNNKEL (reference sequence). The CDR3 spells CASSQRGRASGGTGEQYF. CDR3 DNA sequence: TGTGCCAGCAGCCAACGGGGCAGGGCTAGCGGGGGCACGGGCGAGCAGTACTTC.

The chain couples TRBV6-5 to TRBJ2-2; TRBD1 aligns across 8 bases. Losses at the gene ends were 3 bases for V and 7 bases for J; bases not matched to a gene: 10. The CDR3 contains 16 residues. CDR1 and CDR2 from the germline V gene are MNHEY and SVGAGI. The CDR3 bases are TGTGCCAGCAGTTATCGAGGGACAGGTGAAGGCGGGGAGCTGTTTTTT. It yields the protein CASSYRGTGEGGELFF.

In this sample, this clone turned up a few times. This sequence joins TRBV29-1 and TRBJ1-2; D remains ambiguous. The CDR3 loop spans 12 amino acids. Germline V lookup: CDR1 SQVTM, CDR2 ANQGSEA. Trimming took 4 bases from V and 2 from J, leaving 8 bases between them. CDR3 in amino acids: CSVGSQNYGYTF. DNA for the CDR3: TGCAGCGTTGGGTCCCAGAACTATGGCTACACCTTC. Drawing the rest from reference TRBV29-1 and TRBJ1-2, the complete variable domain is SAVISQKPSRDICQRGTSLTIQCQVDSQVTMMFWYRQQPGQSLTLIATANQGSEATYESGFVIDKFPISRPNLTFSTLTVSNMSPEDSSIYLCSVGSQNYGYTFGSGTRLTVV.

Points on this clone: The same CDR3 also results from other DNA sequences found in this sample. The chain is built from TRBV5-1 and TRBJ1-1; D unclear. Germline CDR1 SGHRS, CDR2 YFSETQ. Trimming removed 0 bases from V and 0 bases from J, with 3 bases in between. This CDR3 has 13 amino acids. The CDR3 coding sequence is TGCGCCAGCAGCTTGGCGTTGAACACTGAAGCTTTCTTT. This encodes CASSLALNTEAFF.

The chain uses TRBV5-1 and TRBJ1-6; D is uncertain. The V gene lost 2 bases and the J gene lost 5 bases, with 11 bases spanning the gap. The CDR3 has 15 residues. In germline, CDR1 is SGHRS, CDR2 YFSETQ. The DNA of the CDR3 is TGCGCCAGCAGCTTCGCGGGTCTTGATAATTCACCCCTCCACTTT. This encodes CASSFAGLDNSPLHF.

This rearrangement joins TRBV27 to TRBJ2-2, with TRBD1 matching over 8 bases. The junction had 4 bases not matched to a gene; V was cut back by 4 bases and J by 3 bases. The CDR3 length is 15 residues. Germline V gene lookup returns CDR1 MNHEY and CDR2 SMNVEV (reference sequence). The CDR3 spells CASSYGDRYTGELFF. The CDR3 DNA reads as TGTGCCAGCAGTTATGGGGACAGGTACACCGGGGAGCTGTTTTTT.

The rearrangement links TRBV2 to TRBJ2-4, with D perhaps TRBD1 (6 bases). The CDR3 is 12 residues long. In germline, CDR1 is SNHLY, CDR2 FYNNEI. Between the trimmed V and J ends, which lost 5 bases and 6 bases, there was a span of 8 bases. The CDR3 sequence is CASSLGGNIQYF. The CDR3, as DNA: TGTGCCAGCAGTCTAGGGGGAAACATTCAGTACTTC.

This sequence joins TRBV18 and TRBJ2-7; 9 bases map to TRBD2. The CDR3 spans 15 residues. The V and J ends lost 6 bases and 2 bases, in that order; junction bases with no gene match: 8. The germline CDR1 and CDR2 sequences are KGHSH and LQKENI. CDR3 in DNA: TGTGCCAGCTCCGAAGGTAGCGGGGGTACCTACGAGCAGTACTTC. It specifies CASSEGSGGTYEQYF. The full variable domain, in which reference TRBV18 and TRBJ2-7 provide the parts outside the CDR3, is NAGVMQNPRHLVRRRGQEARLRCSPMKGHSHVYWYRQLPEEGLKFMVYLQKENIIDESGMPKERFSAEFPKEGPSILRIQQVVRGDSAAYFCASSEGSGGTYEQYFGPGTRLTVT.

The J gene is TRBJ1-1, the V gene TRBV19; D remains unclear. V shed 6 bases and J shed 4 bases, with 15 bases lying between them. Germline V gives CDR1 LNHDA, CDR2 SQIVND (reference sequence). CDR3 length equals 14 residues. The CDR3 DNA reads TGTGCCAGTAGCGATGGAGGGAAGAGCACTGAAGCTTTCTTT. It yields the protein CASSDGGKSTEAFF.

The chain uses TRBV9 and TRBJ1-3; D not certain. The CDR3 totals 17 residues. Germline V lookup: CDR1 SGDLS, CDR2 YYNGEE. V lost 3 bases and J 0 bases, leaving 16 bases between the germline ends. CDR3 nucleotides: TGTGCCAGCAGCGCCAGGTGGTCGTCGGTCTCTGGAAACACCATATATTTT. This translates into CASSARWSSVSGNTIYF.

The chain recombines TRBV28 with TRBJ2-1, with 8 bases matching TRBD1. The V gene's germline CDR1 is MDHEN and CDR2 SYDVKM. Trimming cost V 7 bases and J 1 base; bases outside gene matches: 9. This CDR3 is 16 amino acids long. CDR3 sequence: CASTNQGARSYNEQFF. CDR3 coding DNA: TGTGCCAGCACCAACCAGGGGGCTAGGTCCTACAATGAGCAGTTCTTC. The full variable domain, its missing parts supplied by reference TRBV28 and TRBJ2-1, is DVKVTQSSRYLVKRTGEKVFLECVQDMDHENMFWYRQDPGLGLRLIYFSYDVKMKEKGDIPEGYSVSREKKERFSLILESASTNQTSMYLCASTNQGARSYNEQFFGPGTRLTVL.

The chain employs TRBV6-6 and TRBJ1-5; 11 bases match TRBD1. The CDR3 has 15 residues. Germline V gene sequence: CDR1 MNHNY, CDR2 SVGAGI (reference sequence). Trimming cost V 5 bases and J 6 bases; bases outside gene matches: 6. CDR3 in DNA: TGTGCCAGCAGTCCGAGTGGACAGGGGGCTCAGCCCCAGCATTTT. This encodes CASSPSGQGAQPQHF.

The chain recombines TRBV7-9 with TRBJ1-1; D is possibly TRBD1 (6 bases). Between the trimmed V and J ends, which lost 5 bases and 1 base, there was a span of 11 bases. Germline lookup yields CDR1 SEHNR and CDR2 FQNEAQ (reference sequence). This CDR3 is built from 14 residues. This CDR3 reads CASSRGTSNTEAFF. CDR3 sequence (DNA): TGTGCCAGCAGCCGAGGGACATCGAACACTGAAGCTTTCTTT.